This T cell receptor beta chain was sequenced in a study of cytomegalovirus exposure and HLA in healthy donors. This PCR relied on a set of 60 Vbeta primers and 13 Jbeta primers. Profiled with immunoSEQ multiplex PCR; TCRdb holds only in-frame clones, not every one. The sample records over 110,000 clones, just under 85% being singletons. V lost 6 bases and J lost 3; bases outside the gene matches: 6. This CDR3 contains 14 residues. CDR1 MNHNY and CDR2 SVGAGI come from the germline V gene (reference sequence). V usage is TRBV6-6 and J usage is TRBJ2-7, with TRBD2 matching 9 bases. The TCR originated in a woman aged 60 to 75 in good health and CMV-seropositive. What was sequenced was PBMCs. The CDR3 spells CASRGARGGYEQYF. In DNA form, the CDR3 reads TGTGCCAGCAGGGGAGCGCGGGGGGGCTACGAGCAGTACTTC.